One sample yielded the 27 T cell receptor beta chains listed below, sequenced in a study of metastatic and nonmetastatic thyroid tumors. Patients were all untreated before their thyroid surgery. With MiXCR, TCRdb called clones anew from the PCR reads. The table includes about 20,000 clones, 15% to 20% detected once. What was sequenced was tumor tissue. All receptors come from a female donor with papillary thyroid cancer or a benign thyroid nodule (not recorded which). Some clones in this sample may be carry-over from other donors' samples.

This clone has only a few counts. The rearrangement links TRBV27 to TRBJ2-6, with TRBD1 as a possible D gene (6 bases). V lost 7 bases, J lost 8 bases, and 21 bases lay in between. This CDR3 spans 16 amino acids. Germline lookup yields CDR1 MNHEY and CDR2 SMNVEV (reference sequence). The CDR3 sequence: CASKDRGISGSNVLTF. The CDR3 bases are TGTGCCAGCAAGGACAGAGGAATCTCTGGTTCCAACGTCCTGACTTTC.

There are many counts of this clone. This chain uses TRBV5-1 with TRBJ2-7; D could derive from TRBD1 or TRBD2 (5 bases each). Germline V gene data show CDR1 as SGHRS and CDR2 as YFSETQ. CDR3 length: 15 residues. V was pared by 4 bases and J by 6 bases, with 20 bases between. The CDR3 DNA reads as TGCGCCAGCAGCCCGAGATTCGAGGGGATCGGCGAGCAGTACTTC. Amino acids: CASSPRFEGIGEQYF.

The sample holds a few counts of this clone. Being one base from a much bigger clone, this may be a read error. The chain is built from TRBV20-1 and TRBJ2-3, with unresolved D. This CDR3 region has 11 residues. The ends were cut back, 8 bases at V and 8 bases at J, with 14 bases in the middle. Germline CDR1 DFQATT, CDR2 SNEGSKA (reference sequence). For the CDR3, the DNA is TGCAGTACTCGTAGGGTAGCTACGCAGTATTTT. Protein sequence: CSTRRVATQYF.

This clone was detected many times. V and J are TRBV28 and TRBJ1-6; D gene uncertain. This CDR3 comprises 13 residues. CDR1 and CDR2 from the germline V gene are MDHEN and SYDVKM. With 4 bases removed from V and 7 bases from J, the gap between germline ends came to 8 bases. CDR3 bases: TGTGCCAGCAGTTCCGCCCAGAATTCACCCCTCCACTTT. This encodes CASSSAQNSPLHF.

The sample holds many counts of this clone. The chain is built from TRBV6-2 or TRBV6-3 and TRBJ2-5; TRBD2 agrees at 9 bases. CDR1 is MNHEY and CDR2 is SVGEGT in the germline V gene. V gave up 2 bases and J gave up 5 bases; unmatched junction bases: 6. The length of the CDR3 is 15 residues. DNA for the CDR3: TGTGCCAGCAGTTACCGAGGGACTAGCTATGAGACCCAGTACTTC. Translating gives CASSYRGTSYETQYF.

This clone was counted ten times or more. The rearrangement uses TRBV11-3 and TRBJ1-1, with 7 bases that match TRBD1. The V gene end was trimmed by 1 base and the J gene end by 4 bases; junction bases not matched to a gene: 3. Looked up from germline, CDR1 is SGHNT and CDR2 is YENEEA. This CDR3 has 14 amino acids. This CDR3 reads CASSLAGGLTEAFF. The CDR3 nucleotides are TGTGCCAGCAGCTTAGCAGGGGGTCTCACTGAAGCTTTCTTT.

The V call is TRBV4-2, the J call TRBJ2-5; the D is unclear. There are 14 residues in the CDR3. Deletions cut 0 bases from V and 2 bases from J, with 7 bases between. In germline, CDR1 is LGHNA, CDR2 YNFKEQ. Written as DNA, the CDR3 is TGTGCCAGCAGCCAAGACTCAGGTCAAGAGACCCAGTACTTC. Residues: CASSQDSGQETQYF.

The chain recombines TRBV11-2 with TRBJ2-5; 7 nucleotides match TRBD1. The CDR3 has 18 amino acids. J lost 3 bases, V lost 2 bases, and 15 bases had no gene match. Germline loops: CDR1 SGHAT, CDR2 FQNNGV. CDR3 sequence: CASSLMGPRQGAEETQYF. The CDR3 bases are TGTGCCAGCAGCTTAATGGGCCCGCGACAGGGTGCGGAAGAGACCCAGTACTTC.

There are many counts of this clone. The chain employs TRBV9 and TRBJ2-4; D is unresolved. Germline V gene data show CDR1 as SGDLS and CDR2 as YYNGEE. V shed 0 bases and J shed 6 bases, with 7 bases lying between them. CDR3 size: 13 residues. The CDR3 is CASSVDQRNIQYF. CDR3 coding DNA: TGTGCCAGCAGCGTAGATCAGCGAAACATTCAGTACTTC.

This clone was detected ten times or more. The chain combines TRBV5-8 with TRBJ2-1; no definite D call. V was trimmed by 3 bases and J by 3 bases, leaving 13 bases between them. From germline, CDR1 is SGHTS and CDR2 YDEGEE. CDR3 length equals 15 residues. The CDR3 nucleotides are TGTGCCAGCAGCTGGGGATCACTACGCTACAATGAGCAGTTCTTC. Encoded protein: CASSWGSLRYNEQFF.

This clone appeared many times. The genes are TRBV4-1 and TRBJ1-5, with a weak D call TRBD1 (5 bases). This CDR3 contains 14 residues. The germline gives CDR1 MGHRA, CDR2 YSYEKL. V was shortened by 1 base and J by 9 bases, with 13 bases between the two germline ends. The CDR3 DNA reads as TGCGCCAGCAGCCAAGGGGGACCCGAAGGGCCCCAGCATTTT. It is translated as CASSQGGPEGPQHF.

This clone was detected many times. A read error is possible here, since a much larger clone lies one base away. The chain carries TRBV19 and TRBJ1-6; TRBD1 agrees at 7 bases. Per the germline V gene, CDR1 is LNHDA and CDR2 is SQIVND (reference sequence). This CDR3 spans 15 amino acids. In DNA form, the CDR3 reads TGTGCCAGTAGTATCCGACAGGGCATGAATTTACCCCTCCACTTT. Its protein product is CASSIRQGMNLPLHF.

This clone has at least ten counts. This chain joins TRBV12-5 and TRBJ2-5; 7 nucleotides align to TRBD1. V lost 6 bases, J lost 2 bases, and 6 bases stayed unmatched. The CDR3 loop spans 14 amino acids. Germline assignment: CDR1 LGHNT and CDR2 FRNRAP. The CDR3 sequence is CASGGQTFQETQYF. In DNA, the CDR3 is TGTGCTAGTGGGGGACAGACTTTTCAAGAGACCCAGTACTTC.

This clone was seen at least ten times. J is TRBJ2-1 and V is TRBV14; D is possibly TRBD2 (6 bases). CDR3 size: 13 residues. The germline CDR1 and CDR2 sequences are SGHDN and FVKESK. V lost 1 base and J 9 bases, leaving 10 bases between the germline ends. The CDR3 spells CASSQVRGVEQFF. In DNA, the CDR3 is TGTGCCAGCAGCCAAGTGCGGGGTGTTGAGCAGTTCTTC.

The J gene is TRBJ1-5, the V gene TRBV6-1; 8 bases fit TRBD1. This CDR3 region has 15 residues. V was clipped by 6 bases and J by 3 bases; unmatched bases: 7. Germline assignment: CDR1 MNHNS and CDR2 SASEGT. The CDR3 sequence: CASRMGQVNNQPQHF. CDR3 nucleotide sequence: TGTGCCAGCAGAATGGGACAGGTTAACAATCAGCCCCAGCATTTT.

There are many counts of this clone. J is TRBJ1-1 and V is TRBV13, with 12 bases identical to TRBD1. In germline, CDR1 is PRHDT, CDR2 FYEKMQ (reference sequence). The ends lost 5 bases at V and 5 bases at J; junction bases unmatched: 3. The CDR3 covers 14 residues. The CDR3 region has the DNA TGTGCCAGCAGCCGGGACAGGGGGCATACTGAAGCTTTCTTT. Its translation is CASSRDRGHTEAFF.

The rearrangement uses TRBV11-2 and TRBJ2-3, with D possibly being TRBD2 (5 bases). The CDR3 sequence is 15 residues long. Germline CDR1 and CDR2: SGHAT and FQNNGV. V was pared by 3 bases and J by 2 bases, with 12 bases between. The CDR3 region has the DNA TGTGCCAGCAGCTTGGGAAATAGCGCCACAGATACGCAGTATTTT. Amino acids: CASSLGNSATDTQYF.

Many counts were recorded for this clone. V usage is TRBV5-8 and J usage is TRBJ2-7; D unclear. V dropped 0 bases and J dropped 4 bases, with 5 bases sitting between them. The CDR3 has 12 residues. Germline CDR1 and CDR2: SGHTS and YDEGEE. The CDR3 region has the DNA TGTGCCAGCAGCTTGGACGTATACGAGCAGTACTTC. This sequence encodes CASSLDVYEQYF.

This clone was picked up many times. The CDR3 DNA reads TGTGCCAGCAGCCCAGGTCGGGCCCAGTACTTC. Its protein product is CASSPGRAQYF. The chain recombines TRBV7-9 with TRBJ2-5; D gene ambiguous. Deletions cut 5 bases from V and 9 bases from J, with 10 bases between. Germline V gene lookup returns CDR1 SEHNR and CDR2 FQNEAQ (reference sequence). This CDR3 contains 11 residues.

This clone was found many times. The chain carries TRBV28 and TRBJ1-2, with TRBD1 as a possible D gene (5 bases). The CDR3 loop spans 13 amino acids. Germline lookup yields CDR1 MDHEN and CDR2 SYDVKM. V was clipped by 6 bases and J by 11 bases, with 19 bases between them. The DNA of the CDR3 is TGTGCCAGCAGCTCTGAGGACACGGTTAATTACACCTTC. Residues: CASSSEDTVNYTF.

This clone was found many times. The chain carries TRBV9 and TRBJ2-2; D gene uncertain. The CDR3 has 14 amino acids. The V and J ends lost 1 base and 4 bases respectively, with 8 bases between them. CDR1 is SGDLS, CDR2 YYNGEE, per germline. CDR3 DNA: TGTGCCAGCAGCGTAAATCCTTCCACCGGGGAGCTGTTTTTT. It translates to CASSVNPSTGELFF.

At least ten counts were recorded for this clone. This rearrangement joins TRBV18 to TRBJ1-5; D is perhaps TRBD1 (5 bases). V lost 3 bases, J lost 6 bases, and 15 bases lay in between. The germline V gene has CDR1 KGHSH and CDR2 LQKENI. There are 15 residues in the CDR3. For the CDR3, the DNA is TGTGCCAGCTCACCCCAGGGTAACGGGGTTCAGCCCCAGCATTTT. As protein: CASSPQGNGVQPQHF.

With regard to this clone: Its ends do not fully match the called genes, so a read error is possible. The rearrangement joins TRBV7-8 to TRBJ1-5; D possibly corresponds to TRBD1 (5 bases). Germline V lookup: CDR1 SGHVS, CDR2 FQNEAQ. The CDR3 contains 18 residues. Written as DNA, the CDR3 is TGTGCCAGCAGCACATGGGACGCCGTCTCGCTGGGCAATCAGCCCGAGCATTTT. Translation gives CASSTWDAVSLGNQPEHF.

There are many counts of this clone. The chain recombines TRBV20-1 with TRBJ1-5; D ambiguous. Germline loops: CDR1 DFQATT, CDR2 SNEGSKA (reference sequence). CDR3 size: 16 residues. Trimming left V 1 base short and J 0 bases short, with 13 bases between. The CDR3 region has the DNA TGCAGTGCTAGAGTGGGCCTCTCTCATAGCAATCAGCCCCAGCATTTT. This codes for CSARVGLSHSNQPQHF.

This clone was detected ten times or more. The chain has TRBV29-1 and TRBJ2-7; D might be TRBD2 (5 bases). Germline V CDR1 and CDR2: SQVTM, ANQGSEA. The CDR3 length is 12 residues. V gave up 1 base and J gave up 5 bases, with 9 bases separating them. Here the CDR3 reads CSVEVRGDEQYF. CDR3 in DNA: TGCAGCGTTGAAGTTCGGGGAGACGAGCAGTACTTC.

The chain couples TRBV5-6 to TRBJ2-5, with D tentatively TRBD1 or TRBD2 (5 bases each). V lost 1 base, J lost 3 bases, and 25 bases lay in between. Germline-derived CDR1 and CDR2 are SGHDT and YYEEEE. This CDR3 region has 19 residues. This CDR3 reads CASSLSVAGSGPAKETQYF. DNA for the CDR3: TGTGCCAGCAGCTTGAGCGTTGCGGGCTCGGGGCCTGCAAAAGAGACCCAGTACTTC.

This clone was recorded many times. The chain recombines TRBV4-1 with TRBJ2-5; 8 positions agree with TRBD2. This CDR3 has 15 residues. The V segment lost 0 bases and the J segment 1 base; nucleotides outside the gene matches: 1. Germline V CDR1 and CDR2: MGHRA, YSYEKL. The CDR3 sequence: CASSQEGTSQETQYF. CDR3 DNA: TGCGCCAGCAGCCAAGAGGGGACTAGCCAAGAGACCCAGTACTTC.